These 28 T cell receptor beta chains were sequenced from one sample in a study of blood T cells in healthy people across ages. Sample-barcoded 5' priming and a J-beta primer mix drove a second PCR of about 6 to 12 cycles. Using its own MiXCR run on the 5' RACE reads, TCRdb lists one record per CDR3 protein. The table has approximately 820,000 distinct CDR3 sequences, around 45% seen once. The material sequenced was blood. All receptors come from a man aged 60 to 69 in good health.

V usage is TRBV28 and J usage is TRBJ2-1, with D maybe TRBD2 (6 bases). The CDR3 runs 15 residues. V lost 6 bases and J lost 2, with 14 bases in between. Germline values: CDR1 MDHEN, CDR2 SYDVKM. The DNA for the CDR3 is TGTGCCAGCAGGACAAGCGCGGGACCCTACAATGAGCAGTTCTTC. Protein: CASRTSAGPYNEQFF.

This clonotype was seen at least ten times. V is TRBV14 and J is TRBJ1-2, with D possibly being TRBD1 (5 bases). CDR3 length: 12 amino acids. Germline-derived CDR1 and CDR2 are SGHDN and FVKESK. V was cut by 4 bases and J by 2 bases, with 5 bases left in between. The CDR3 loop is CASSPGNYGYTF. The CDR3 bases are TGTGCCAGCAGCCCAGGGAACTATGGCTACACCTTC.

This chain links TRBV9 with TRBJ2-7; 7 positions agree with TRBD2. The CDR3 covers 14 residues. V shed 1 base and J 3 bases; nucleotides not matched to a gene: 4. Germline CDR1 is SGDLS and CDR2 is YYNGEE. The CDR3 reads CASSVMGGNYEQYF. The CDR3 coding sequence is TGTGCCAGCAGCGTAATGGGAGGGAACTACGAGCAGTACTTC.

The table lists this clonotype with a few counts. The chain joins TRBV7-2 to TRBJ1-5, with 8 bases matching TRBD1. The germline V gene encodes CDR1 SGHTA and CDR2 FQGNSA. The V and J ends lost 5 bases and 10 bases, in that order; junction bases with no gene match: 7. The CDR3 is made up of 13 amino acids. The CDR3 coding sequence is TGTGCCAGCAGCATGGGACAGGAAACACCCCAGCATTTT. Its protein product is CASSMGQETPQHF.

The CDR3 here is CASRLRGSTDTQYF. The CDR3 DNA reads TGTGCCAGCAGACTCAGGGGTAGCACAGATACGCAGTATTTT. The J gene is TRBJ2-3, the V gene TRBV7-2; D might be TRBD1 (6 bases). Trimming took 6 bases from V and 0 from J, leaving 10 bases between them. CDR1 is SGHTA and CDR2 is FQGNSA in the germline V gene. CDR3 length: 14 residues.

This rearrangement joins TRBV7-2 to TRBJ2-7; 7 nucleotides line up with TRBD1. CDR3 length: 17 amino acids. From germline, CDR1 is SGHTA and CDR2 FQGNSA. Trimming took 1 base from V and 1 from J; bases not matched to a gene: 10. The CDR3 spells CASSLGPSPGQSYEQYF. DNA of the CDR3: TGTGCCAGCAGCTTAGGGCCGAGTCCGGGACAGTCCTACGAGCAGTACTTC.

This sequence joins TRBV6-2 or TRBV6-3 and TRBJ2-1; possibly TRBD2 for D (6 bases). Trimming took 6 bases from V and 5 from J, leaving 11 bases between them. Germline values: CDR1 MNHEY, CDR2 SVGEGT. The CDR3 contains 13 residues. The CDR3 region is CASRGWRDNEQFF. The CDR3, as DNA: TGTGCCAGCAGGGGATGGAGGGACAATGAGCAGTTCTTC.

The chain uses TRBV6-2 or TRBV6-3 and TRBJ1-2, with D unresolved. The CDR3 is 15 residues long. Trimming shortened V by 0 bases and J by 3 bases, and 11 bases separated the two germline ends. CDR1 is MNHEY and CDR2 is SVGEGT in the germline V gene. The CDR3 DNA follows: TGTGCCAGCAGTTACTCTTCAAGGAACGACTATGGCTACACCTTC. Residues: CASSYSSRNDYGYTF.

This clonotype was seen a handful of times. The V and J genes are TRBV12-3 or TRBV12-4 and TRBJ1-5, with 8 bases matching TRBD1. Germline trimming cut 2 bases from V and 7 bases from J; bases unmatched to any gene: 4. This CDR3 has 14 amino acids. The CDR3 coding sequence is TGTGCCAGCAGTTTATTAACAGGGGGACAGCCCCAGCATTTT. Translated, it gives CASSLLTGGQPQHF.

A word on this clonotype: Just one base apart from a much larger clone, this may be a read error. This chain connects TRBV2 to TRBJ2-4; the match to TRBD1 covers 8 bases. The DNA end lines up better with TRBJ2-7; the J call may be wrong. The CDR3 contains 13 residues. CDR1 is SNHLY, CDR2 FYNNEI, per germline. CDR3 in amino acids: CASTRGQAYEQYF. The CDR3 DNA is TGTGCCAGCACCCGGGGACAGGCGTACGAGCAGTACTTC.

At least ten counts were recorded for this clonotype. The chain links TRBV28 to TRBJ2-1, with 7 bases fitting TRBD2. V dropped 0 bases and J dropped 7; count of bases not matched to a gene: 3. The CDR3 spans 14 residues. CDR1 and CDR2 (germline): MDHEN, SYDVKM. CDR3 sequence reads: CASSLWGEGNEQFF. The CDR3 DNA follows: TGTGCCAGCAGTTTATGGGGGGAGGGTAATGAGCAGTTCTTC.

The rearrangement links TRBV11-2 to TRBJ2-7; no clear D. The germline V and J ends were trimmed by 1 base and 2 bases, with 12 bases remaining between them. Germline values: CDR1 SGHAT, CDR2 FQNNGV. The CDR3 runs to 15 residues. The CDR3 reads CASSLVYSTPYEQYF. In DNA, the CDR3 is TGTGCCAGCAGCTTAGTGTACTCTACCCCCTACGAGCAGTACTTC.

This chain links TRBV6-1 with TRBJ2-7; D may be TRBD1 or TRBD2 (6 bases each). Per germline, CDR1 MNHNS and CDR2 SASEGT. V was pared by 6 bases and J by 3 bases, with 12 bases between. The CDR3 is 13 residues long. The CDR3 sequence: CASSERGVYEQYF. The CDR3 DNA is TGTGCCAGCAGCGAGAGGGGGGTCTACGAGCAGTACTTC.

This clonotype has ten or more counts. The V call is TRBV27, the J call TRBJ2-6, with D unclear. The V gene lost 4 bases and the J gene lost 0 bases, with 7 bases spanning the gap. CDR1 MNHEY and CDR2 SMNVEV come from the germline V gene (reference sequence). This CDR3 contains 15 residues. The CDR3 coding sequence is TGTGCCAGCAGTTCCCCAGGCTCTGGGGCCAACGTCCTGACTTTC. It translates to CASSSPGSGANVLTF.

The chain uses TRBV11-2 and TRBJ1-4, with D perhaps TRBD1 (5 bases). In germline, CDR1 is SGHAT, CDR2 FQNNGV. Trimming pared 3 bases from V and 5 bases from J, leaving 10 bases between. This CDR3 has 14 amino acids. CDR3 protein: CASSLRDANEKLFF. The CDR3 DNA sequence: TGTGCCAGCAGCTTGAGGGACGCCAATGAAAAACTGTTTTTT. The full variable domain, its missing parts supplied by reference TRBV11-2 and TRBJ1-4, is EAGVAQSPRYKIIEKRQSVAFWCNPISGHATLYWYQQILGQGPKLLIQFQNNGVVDDSQLPKDRFSAERLKGVDSTLKIQPAKLEDSAVYLCASSLRDANEKLFFGSGTQLSVL.

This clonotype has just one count. The chain employs TRBV6-2 or TRBV6-3 and TRBJ2-1, with TRBD2 matching 8 bases. The V gene's germline CDR1 is MNHEY and CDR2 SVGEGT. The CDR3 consists of 15 residues. V shed 3 bases and J 7 bases; nucleotides not matched to a gene: 8. This chain's CDR3 is CASSYFAGGRNEQFF. The CDR3 DNA follows: TGTGCCAGCAGTTATTTTGCGGGGGGAAGGAATGAGCAGTTCTTC.

This clonotype was found many times. V is TRBV10-1 and J is TRBJ2-3, with 15 positions matching TRBD2. Germline lookup yields CDR1 WNHNN and CDR2 SYGVQD (reference sequence). The CDR3 extends over 14 amino acids. J lost 9 bases, V lost 3 bases, and 1 base had no gene match. CDR3 DNA sequence: TGCGCCAGCAGTGATGGGACTAGCGGGGGGACGCAGTATTTT. The encoded protein is CASSDGTSGGTQYF.

This clonotype was seen only a few times. V and J are TRBV5-1 and TRBJ2-5; weak D call: TRBD2 (6 bases). This CDR3 has 13 residues. The germline gives CDR1 SGHRS, CDR2 YFSETQ. V lost 9 bases and J 2 bases, leaving 14 bases between the germline ends. In DNA, the CDR3 is TGCGCCACCAGAGTTGGGGGGCAAGAGACCCAGTACTTC. Its translation is CATRVGGQETQYF.

This clonotype was picked up a small number of times. The chain links TRBV3-1 to TRBJ2-3; 10 bases are a match to TRBD2. This CDR3 has 18 residues. Germline V CDR1 and CDR2: LGHDT, YNNKEL (reference sequence). V was clipped by 0 bases and J by 3 bases; unmatched bases: 9. The CDR3 reads CASSQEPWASGGTDTQYF. The CDR3 DNA follows: TGTGCCAGCAGCCAAGAACCCTGGGCTAGCGGGGGAACAGATACGCAGTATTTT.

This clonotype has only a few counts. The chain links TRBV20-1 to TRBJ1-2; TRBD1 is a possible D gene (5 bases). V was cut by 3 bases and J by 3 bases, with 17 bases left in between. This CDR3 has 15 amino acids. Germline CDR1 reads DFQATT; CDR2 reads SNEGSKA (reference sequence). CDR3 coding DNA: TGCAGTGCTAGGGGAGGGGCCCGCTTTGACTATGGCTACACCTTC. Translating gives CSARGGARFDYGYTF.

This clonotype appeared a few times. This chain links TRBV5-1 with TRBJ2-1, with D possibly TRBD2 on 7 matching bases. Germline V gene data show CDR1 as SGHRS and CDR2 as YFSETQ. This CDR3 contains 15 residues. Trimming removed 4 bases at V and 5 bases at J, with 16 bases between. Here the CDR3 DNA reads TGCGCCAGCAGCCTGGGGGGGCCACCCGACAATGAGCAGTTCTTC. This sequence encodes CASSLGGPPDNEQFF. The full variable domain, rest sourced from reference TRBV5-1 and TRBJ2-1, is KAGVTQTPRYLIKTRGQQVTLSCSPISGHRSVSWYQQTPGQGLQFLFEYFSETQRNKGNFPGRFSGRQFSNSRSEMNVSTLELGDSALYLCASSLGGPPDNEQFFGPGTRLTVL.

The CDR3, as DNA: TGTGCCAGCAGTTACTCTATGGGTGTTGAAGCTTTCTTT. The encoded protein is CASSYSMGVEAFF. The chain carries TRBV6-5 and TRBJ1-1, with D unclear. V dropped 0 bases and J dropped 7 bases, with 9 bases sitting between them. Germline-derived CDR1 and CDR2 are MNHEY and SVGAGI. This CDR3 spans 13 amino acids.

This clonotype appeared a single time. The chain is built from TRBV5-1 and TRBJ2-1; the D gene is possibly TRBD2 (6 bases). Germline CDR1 and CDR2: SGHRS and YFSETQ. The V gene lost 3 bases and the J gene lost 0 bases, with 10 bases spanning the gap. The CDR3 length is 15 residues. This CDR3 reads CASSWDSISYNEQFF. In nucleotides, the CDR3 is TGCGCCAGCAGCTGGGACTCTATCTCCTACAATGAGCAGTTCTTC.

This clonotype was recorded a few times. The CDR3 is CASSEAPAGNQETQYF. Here the CDR3 DNA reads TGTGCCAGCAGTGAAGCTCCAGCGGGGAATCAAGAGACCCAGTACTTC. V gene TRBV6-1 combines with J gene TRBJ2-5, with 7 positions matching TRBD2. Germline V gives CDR1 MNHNS, CDR2 SASEGT. Trimming took 0 bases from V and 2 from J; bases not matched to a gene: 6. The CDR3 contains 16 residues.

The chain carries TRBV20-1 and TRBJ2-5, with 9 nucleotides matching TRBD2. J lost 5 bases, V lost 3 bases, and 10 bases had no gene match. This CDR3 is built from 15 residues. Germline CDR1 reads DFQATT; CDR2 reads SNEGSKA (reference sequence). The CDR3 loop is CSASSRGGLLETQYF. CDR3 nucleotides: TGCAGTGCTAGCTCGCGGGGGGGCCTTCTGGAGACCCAGTACTTC.

The rearrangement links TRBV2 to TRBJ2-1; D may be TRBD1 (6 bases). This CDR3 spans 13 amino acids. Between the trimmed V and J ends, which lost 4 bases and 12 bases, there was a span of 16 bases. Germline CDR1 is SNHLY and CDR2 is FYNNEI. The CDR3 DNA follows: TGTGCCAGCAGTGGGGACAAGGTTCAGGCGCAGTTCTTC. It is translated as CASSGDKVQAQFF.

V is TRBV20-1 and J is TRBJ2-1; 9 bases agree with TRBD2. Germline CDR1 reads DFQATT; CDR2 reads SNEGSKA (reference sequence). The CDR3 covers 15 residues. With 1 base clipped from V and 3 bases from J, the junction kept 4 bases outside the gene matches. CDR3 coding DNA: TGCAGTGCTAGAGGGCTAGCGGGGATCTACAATGAGCAGTTCTTC. This encodes CSARGLAGIYNEQFF.

The CDR3 nucleotides read TGTGCCAGCAGTTACAGGGGGGAGGCCCAGTACTTC. Translating it yields CASSYRGEAQYF. The gene calls are TRBV6-5 and TRBJ2-5, with D perhaps assigned TRBD1 or TRBD2 (6 bases each). V lost 2 bases and J 9 bases, leaving 10 bases between the germline ends. The germline V gene encodes CDR1 MNHEY and CDR2 SVGAGI. CDR3 length: 12 amino acids.